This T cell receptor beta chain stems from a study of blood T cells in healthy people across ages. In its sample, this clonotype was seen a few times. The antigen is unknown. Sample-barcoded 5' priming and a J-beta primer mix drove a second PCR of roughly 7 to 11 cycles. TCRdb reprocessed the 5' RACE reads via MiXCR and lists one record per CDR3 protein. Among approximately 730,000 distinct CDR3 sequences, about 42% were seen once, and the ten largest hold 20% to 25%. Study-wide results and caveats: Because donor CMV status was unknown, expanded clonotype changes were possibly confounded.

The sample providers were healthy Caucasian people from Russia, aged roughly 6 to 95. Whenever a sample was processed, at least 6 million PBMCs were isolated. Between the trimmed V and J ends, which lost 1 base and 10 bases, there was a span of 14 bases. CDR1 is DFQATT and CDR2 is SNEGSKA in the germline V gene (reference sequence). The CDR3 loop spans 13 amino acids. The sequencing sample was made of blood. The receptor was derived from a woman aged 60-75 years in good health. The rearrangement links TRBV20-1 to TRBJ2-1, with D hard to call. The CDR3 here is CSARADSLGEQFF. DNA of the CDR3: TGCAGTGCTAGAGCAGACTCCCTCGGGGAGCAGTTCTTC.